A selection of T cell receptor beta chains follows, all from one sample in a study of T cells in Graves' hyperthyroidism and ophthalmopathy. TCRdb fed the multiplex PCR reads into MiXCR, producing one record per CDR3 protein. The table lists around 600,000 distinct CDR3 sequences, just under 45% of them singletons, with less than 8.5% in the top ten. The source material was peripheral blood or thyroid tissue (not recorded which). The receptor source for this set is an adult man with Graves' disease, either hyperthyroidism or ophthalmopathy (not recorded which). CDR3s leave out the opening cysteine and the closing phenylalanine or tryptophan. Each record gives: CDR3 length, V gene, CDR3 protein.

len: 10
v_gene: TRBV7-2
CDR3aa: ASSRPLGKLF

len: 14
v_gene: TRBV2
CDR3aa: ASSSTGDYGNSPLH

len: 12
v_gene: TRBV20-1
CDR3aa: SASPDRVTGELF

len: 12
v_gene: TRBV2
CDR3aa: ASSYGRQNTEAF

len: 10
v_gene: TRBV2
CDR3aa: ASSVLGYEQY

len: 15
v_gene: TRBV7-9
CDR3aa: ASSLFSPEPEGEKLF

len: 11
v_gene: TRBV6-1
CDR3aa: ASSEAAAYEQY

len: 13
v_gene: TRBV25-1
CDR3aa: ASSERQGAGYGYT

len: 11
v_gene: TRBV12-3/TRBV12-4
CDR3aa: ASSEGQAYGYT

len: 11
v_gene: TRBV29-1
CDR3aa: SVQTGTGGSEI